These 14 T cell receptor beta chains share one sample of origin, sequenced in a study of blood T cell repertoires in COVID-19. TCRdb's table, derived via immunoSEQ multiplex PCR, lists solely in-frame clones and lacks some. The table shows 200,000 to 250,000 clones, with roughly 90% occurring only once. The sequenced sample consisted of peripheral blood. The receptors come from a man in his sixties who had recovered from COVID-19.

The chain has TRBV5-1 and TRBJ1-3; 7 nucleotides align to TRBD1. CDR3 length equals 15 residues. Germline lookup yields CDR1 SGHRS and CDR2 YFSETQ. The ends lost 1 base at V and 4 bases at J; junction bases unmatched: 5. The CDR3 DNA reads TGCGCCAGCAGCTTGACAGGGGTTGGAGGAAACACCATATATTTT. Protein product: CASSLTGVGGNTIYF.

The rearrangement links TRBV21-1 to TRBJ2-5; TRBD2 is the table's D call, not checked against the DNA. TRBV21-1 is designated a pseudogene. The CDR3 covers 15 residues. CDR3 bases: TGTGCCAGCAGCAGGGGGCTAGCGGGGCGAGAGACCCAGTACTTC. This sequence encodes CASSRGLAGRETQYF.

Only one count was recorded for this clone. The rearrangement links TRBV7-2 to TRBJ2-5; 7 nucleotides align to TRBD2. From germline, CDR1 is SGHTA and CDR2 FQGNSA. V lost 1 base to trimming and J lost 5 bases; unmatched junction nucleotides: 7. The CDR3 consists of 15 residues. CDR3 in amino acids: CASSLGSGGGETQYF. The CDR3 DNA follows: TGTGCCAGCAGCTTAGGATCGGGGGGAGGTGAGACCCAGTACTTC.

The chain carries TRBV4-3 and TRBJ1-1, with a possible D match to TRBD1 (5 bases). V was cut by 3 bases and J by 0 bases, with 14 bases left in between. The germline gives CDR1 LGHNA, CDR2 YSLEER. The CDR3 is 16 residues long. The CDR3 DNA reads as TGCGCCAGCAGCCATACTCTGCAGGGCATGAACACTGAAGCTTTCTTT. Protein product: CASSHTLQGMNTEAFF.

The V call is TRBV5-4, the J call TRBJ2-7, with 8 bases identical to TRBD1. The V gene end was trimmed by 0 bases and the J gene end by 5 bases; junction bases not matched to a gene: 10. CDR1 and CDR2 from the germline V gene are SGHNT and YYREEE (reference sequence). The CDR3 runs 16 residues. CDR3 sequence: CASSLAVGTGFNEQYF. The CDR3 DNA reads as TGTGCCAGCAGCTTGGCCGTCGGGACAGGCTTTAACGAGCAGTACTTC.

The rearrangement uses TRBV21-1 and TRBJ1-5. TRBV21-1 is a known pseudogene. The CDR3 has 17 residues. CDR3 residues: CASWGLGGLGSNQPQHF. CDR3 nucleotide sequence: TGTGCCAGCTGGGGCTTGGGGGGGTTGGGAAGCAATCAGCCCCAGCATTTT.

This chain connects TRBV19 to TRBJ1-1; 10 bases are shared with TRBD1. J gave up 0 bases and V 6 bases, and 7 bases lay outside the gene matches. Germline V gene lookup returns CDR1 LNHDA and CDR2 SQIVND (reference sequence). The CDR3 is 16 amino acids. In DNA, the CDR3 is TGTGCCAGTAGAACGACAGGGGGCTGGGTGAACACTGAAGCTTTCTTT. Its protein is CASRTTGGWVNTEAFF.

This chain joins TRBV27 and TRBJ2-7; D is possibly TRBD2 (5 bases). Trimming took off 8 bases at V and 2 bases at J, with 13 bases between the two ends. The V gene's germline CDR1 is MNHEY and CDR2 SMNVEV (reference sequence). The CDR3 sequence is 13 residues long. Written as DNA, the CDR3 is TGTGCCAGCCGGGGAGCGGAACCCTACGAGCAGTACTTC. Encoded protein: CASRGAEPYEQYF.

The table lists this clone with a few counts. This CDR3 is CASSLGVQTNEKLFF. Here the CDR3 DNA reads TGCGCCAGCAGCTTGGGGGTACAGACAAATGAAAAACTGTTTTTT. The V gene is TRBV5-1, the J gene TRBJ1-4; no reliable D call. Germline lookup yields CDR1 SGHRS and CDR2 YFSETQ. V was clipped by 0 bases and J by 5 bases, with 11 bases between them. The CDR3 covers 15 residues. The full variable domain, with the rest looked up from reference TRBV5-1 and TRBJ1-4, is KAGVTQTPRYLIKTRGQQVTLSCSPISGHRSVSWYQQTPGQGLQFLFEYFSETQRNKGNFPGRFSGRQFSNSRSEMNVSTLELGDSALYLCASSLGVQTNEKLFFGSGTQLSVL.

The V and J genes are TRBV15 and TRBJ1-1; TRBD1 might be the D (5 bases). This CDR3 region has 14 residues. V lost 4 bases, J lost 5 bases, and 14 bases lay in between. Per the germline V gene, CDR1 is LNHNV and CDR2 is YYDKDF (reference sequence). The CDR3 DNA sequence: TGTGCCACCAGCATCGGGGGTGGAAATACTGAAGCTTTCTTT. Translation gives CATSIGGGNTEAFF.

The chain carries TRBV20-1 and TRBJ1-1; TRBD1 might be the D (5 bases). The germline V gene encodes CDR1 DFQATT and CDR2 SNEGSKA (reference sequence). V was clipped by 3 bases and J by 0 bases, with 11 bases between them. The CDR3 runs 14 residues. The CDR3 loop is CSASSGGLNTEAFF. In nucleotides, the CDR3 is TGCAGTGCTAGTTCCGGGGGACTGAACACTGAAGCTTTCTTT.

This rearrangement joins TRBV19 to TRBJ1-3; TRBD1 agrees at 7 bases. This CDR3 is built from 16 residues. Germline CDR1 is LNHDA and CDR2 is SQIVND (reference sequence). With V trimmed by 9 bases and J by 4 bases, 15 bases remained unmatched. The CDR3 protein is CARPPTEVQGGNTIYF. The DNA for the CDR3 is TGTGCCAGACCCCCCACGGAGGTACAGGGGGGAAACACCATATATTTT.

The V and J genes are TRBV11-3 and TRBJ2-1; TRBD2 matches 9 bases. The CDR3 is 16 residues long. V was pared by 1 base and J by 3 bases, with 4 bases of the junction left unmatched. CDR1 is SGHNT, CDR2 YENEEA, per germline. The DNA for the CDR3 is TGTGCCAGCAGCTTAGGAAATAGCGGGGGCTACAATGAGCAGTTCTTC. Its protein is CASSLGNSGGYNEQFF.

This chain connects TRBV6-1 to TRBJ1-3; a possible D gene is TRBD1 (6 bases). CDR1 and CDR2 (germline): MNHNS, SASEGT. The V gene lost 2 bases and the J gene lost 0 bases, with 11 bases spanning the gap. This CDR3 is 16 amino acids long. CDR3 coding DNA: TGTGCCAGCAGTGAAAGCGGGGGCCTCTCTGGAAACACCATATATTTT. Protein: CASSESGGLSGNTIYF.